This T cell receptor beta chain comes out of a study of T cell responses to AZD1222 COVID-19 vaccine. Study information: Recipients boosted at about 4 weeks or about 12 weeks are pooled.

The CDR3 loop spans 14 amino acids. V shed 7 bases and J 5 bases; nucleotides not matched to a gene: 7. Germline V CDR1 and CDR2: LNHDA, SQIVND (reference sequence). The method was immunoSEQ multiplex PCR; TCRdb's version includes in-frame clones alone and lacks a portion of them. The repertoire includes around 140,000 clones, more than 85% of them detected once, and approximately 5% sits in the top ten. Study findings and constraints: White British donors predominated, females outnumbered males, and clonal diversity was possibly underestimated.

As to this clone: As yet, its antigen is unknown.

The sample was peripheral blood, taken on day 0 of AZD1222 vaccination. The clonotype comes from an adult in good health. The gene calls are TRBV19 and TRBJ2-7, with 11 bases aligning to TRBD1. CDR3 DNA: TGTGCCAGTACCCGAGGACAGGGGGCTAACGAGCAGTACTTC. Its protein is CASTRGQGANEQYF.